Following are 28 T cell receptor beta chains from one sample sequenced in a study of blood T cell repertoires in COVID-19. Here immunoSEQ multiplex PCR was the method, and the copy in TCRdb shows in-frame clones only, minus some. This sample carries approximately 260,000 clones, around 85% of them seen once, and the ten largest clones take over 7.5%. The sequenced sample consisted of peripheral blood. These receptors originate from a woman aged 80 or older with acute or convalescent COVID-19.

The chain uses TRBV21-1 and TRBJ1-2; the table's D gene call, TRBD1, was not cross checked with the DNA. TRBV21-1 is assigned pseudogene status. The CDR3 spans 15 residues. The DNA for the CDR3 is TGTGCCAGCAGCGCGACCCGACAGGTTTTTGATGGCTACACCTTC. This codes for CASSATRQVFDGYTF.

This chain joins TRBV19 and TRBJ1-4; TRBD1 aligns across 7 bases. The CDR3 spans 16 residues. Germline values: CDR1 LNHDA, CDR2 SQIVND (reference sequence). Germline trimming cut 5 bases from V and 5 bases from J; bases unmatched to any gene: 11. The CDR3 loop is CASSPPRGQRNEKLFF. CDR3 coding DNA: TGTGCCAGTAGTCCCCCCCGGGGACAGCGAAATGAAAAACTGTTTTTT.

The chain employs TRBV10-3 and TRBJ1-3, with 8 positions matching TRBD1. V shed 6 bases, J shed 10 bases, and the junction held 5 bases outside the gene matches. The CDR3 is made up of 12 amino acids. Looked up from germline, CDR1 is ENHRY and CDR2 is SYGVKD. Here the CDR3 reads CAIRDRDGTIYF. Here the CDR3 DNA reads TGTGCCATCAGGGACAGGGATGGTACCATATATTTT.

The V gene is TRBV4-1, the J gene TRBJ1-4, with TRBD1 matching over 7 bases. The trim removed 3 bases at V and 8 bases at J, leaving 15 bases unmatched. CDR1 and CDR2 (germline): MGHRA, YSYEKL. This CDR3 comprises 17 residues. The CDR3 loop reads CASSHSTQTGRGEKLFF. In DNA form, the CDR3 reads TGCGCCAGCAGCCATTCTACCCAGACAGGGAGAGGCGAAAAACTGTTTTTT.

The chain carries TRBV29-1 and TRBJ2-3; tentatively, D is TRBD1 (6 bases). V shed 2 bases and J shed 2 bases, with 8 bases lying between them. The CDR3 covers 13 residues. The germline gives CDR1 SQVTM, CDR2 ANQGSEA. Here the CDR3 DNA reads TGCAGCGTTGAACGGGACACCACAGATACGCAGTATTTT. This translates into CSVERDTTDTQYF.

CDR3 protein: CASTQGGTGHSPLHF. The CDR3 nucleotides read TGTGCCAGCACCCAGGGGGGGACAGGGCATTCACCCCTCCACTTT. The chain is built from TRBV6-6 and TRBJ1-6; 9 bases map to TRBD1. Looked up from germline, CDR1 is MNHNY and CDR2 is SVGAGI (reference sequence). The CDR3 is 15 amino acids. J gave up 8 bases and V 7 bases, and 9 bases lay outside the gene matches.

This clone was detected only once. J is TRBJ2-7 and V is TRBV10-1; TRBD2 is a possible D gene (6 bases). This CDR3 is 13 amino acids long. Germline V gives CDR1 WNHNN, CDR2 SYGVQD (reference sequence). V was shortened by 4 bases and J by 7 bases, with 14 bases between the two germline ends. In DNA form, the CDR3 reads TGCGCCAGCAGTGTCTCACTCCGGGGGGAGCAGTACTTC. This codes for CASSVSLRGEQYF.

This CDR3 reads CASSLGPRDRAYEQYF. The CDR3 nucleotides are TGCGCCAGCAGCTTGGGCCCCCGGGACAGAGCCTACGAGCAGTACTTC. The rearrangement links TRBV5-1 to TRBJ2-7; TRBD1 matches 7 bases. J was trimmed by 2 bases and V by 0 bases; bases with no gene match: 8. The germline V gene encodes CDR1 SGHRS and CDR2 YFSETQ. This CDR3 is 16 amino acids long.

CDR3 sequence (DNA): TGTGCCAGCAGTTACGTAAAGACCCGAGGCACTGAAGCTTTCTTT. It specifies CASSYVKTRGTEAFF. This sequence joins TRBV6-5 and TRBJ1-1; D unclear. The V gene lost 2 bases and the J gene lost 4 bases, with 14 bases spanning the gap. The CDR3 runs 15 residues. CDR1 and CDR2 (germline): MNHEY, SVGAGI.

V and J are TRBV3-1 (or the pseudogene TRBV3-2) and TRBJ2-1; 8 positions match TRBD1. Germline trimming cut 4 bases from V and 3 bases from J; bases unmatched to any gene: 11. The CDR3 sequence is 17 residues long. Germline CDR1 is LGHDT and CDR2 is YNNKEL (reference sequence). CDR3 sequence reads: CASSREHSGTGYNEQFF. In DNA, the CDR3 is TGTGCCAGCAGCCGCGAGCACTCCGGGACAGGCTACAATGAGCAGTTCTTC.

The rearrangement joins TRBV4-2 to TRBJ2-6; no clear D. This CDR3 is 15 amino acids long. The V gene lost 1 base and the J gene lost 0 bases, with 4 bases spanning the gap. CDR1 LGHNA and CDR2 YNFKEQ come from the germline V gene. The CDR3 nucleotides are TGTGCCAGCAGCCAAGCGAGCTCTGGGGCCAACGTCCTGACTTTC. It encodes CASSQASSGANVLTF.

The rearrangement joins TRBV19 to TRBJ2-7; D is perhaps TRBD1 (6 bases). The CDR3 contains 12 residues. Germline V gives CDR1 LNHDA, CDR2 SQIVND (reference sequence). The CDR3 spells CAADRLLYEQYF. The CDR3 DNA sequence: TGTGCAGCTGACAGGCTTCTGTACGAGCAGTACTTC. Filled out from reference TRBV19 and TRBJ2-7, the complete variable domain reads DGGITQSPKYLFRKEGQNVTLSCEQNLNHDAMYWYRQDPGQGLRLIYYSQIVNDFQKGDIAEGYSVSREKKESFPLTVTSAQKNPTAFYLCAADRLLYEQYFGPGTRLTVT.

The chain combines TRBV10-2 with TRBJ1-2, with TRBD1 matching over 7 bases. The CDR3 is 13 residues long. The V segment lost 3 bases and the J segment 7 bases; nucleotides outside the gene matches: 5. CDR1 and CDR2 (germline): WSHSY, SAAADI. In DNA, the CDR3 is TGCGCCAGCAGTGATGACAGGGTAACTGGCTACACCTTC. It encodes CASSDDRVTGYTF.

The chain joins TRBV27 to TRBJ1-2; TRBD1 matches at 8 bases. The J segment lost 4 bases and the V segment lost 5 bases, leaving 6 bases of the junction unmatched. CDR1 and CDR2 from the germline V gene are MNHEY and SMNVEV (reference sequence). The CDR3 contains 14 residues. The CDR3 loop reads CASSTQTGAYGYTF. The CDR3 DNA is TGTGCCAGCAGTACCCAGACAGGGGCCTATGGCTACACCTTC.

The chain joins TRBV6-5 to TRBJ2-7, with 10 bases fitting TRBD2. V lost 10 bases to trimming and J lost 4 bases; unmatched junction nucleotides: 10. Germline V gene sequence: CDR1 MNHEY, CDR2 SVGAGI. CDR3 size: 14 residues. The CDR3 reads CATTERGGAYEQYF. The DNA for the CDR3 is TGTGCCACCACCGAGCGGGGGGGCGCTTACGAGCAGTACTTC.

This clone has just a few counts. The chain couples TRBV7-9 to TRBJ2-1; 9 bases are shared with TRBD2. CDR1 is SEHNR, CDR2 FQNEAQ, per germline (reference sequence). The CDR3 sequence is 15 residues long. V dropped 2 bases and J dropped 6; count of bases not matched to a gene: 5. The CDR3 protein is CASSLTLAGFNEQFF. CDR3 sequence (DNA): TGTGCCAGCAGCTTAACCCTAGCGGGGTTCAATGAGCAGTTCTTC.

The gene calls are TRBV4-2 and TRBJ2-3; TRBD2 agrees at 12 bases. The CDR3 is made up of 17 amino acids. The V and J ends lost 1 base and 5 bases, in that order; junction bases with no gene match: 7. Germline assignment: CDR1 LGHNA and CDR2 YNFKEQ. CDR3 DNA: TGTGCCAGCAGCCAAGTCCTAGCGGGGGGGACTCAAGATACGCAGTATTTT. Translation gives CASSQVLAGGTQDTQYF.

About this clone: Other DNA sequences in this specimen translate into the identical CDR3. The chain recombines TRBV28 with TRBJ1-6; 9 nucleotides agree with TRBD1. Germline V gene data show CDR1 as MDHEN and CDR2 as SYDVKM. With 6 bases clipped from V and 10 bases from J, the junction kept 7 bases outside the gene matches. The CDR3 has 14 amino acids. As DNA, the CDR3 is TGTGCCAGCAGAGCCGGGACAGGGATATCACCCCTCCACTTT. This encodes CASRAGTGISPLHF.

This clone occurred a few times. The V and J genes are TRBV15 and TRBJ1-4, with TRBD1 identical over 9 bases. The germline gives CDR1 LNHNV, CDR2 YYDKDF (reference sequence). CDR3 length equals 15 residues. Trimming took 0 bases from V and 6 from J; bases not matched to a gene: 2. CDR3 amino acids: CATSRDDRGDEKLFF. CDR3 sequence (DNA): TGTGCCACCAGCAGAGATGACAGGGGGGATGAAAAACTGTTTTTT.

This chain joins TRBV28 and TRBJ1-6, with 12 bases identical to TRBD1. The CDR3 extends over 18 amino acids. CDR1 is MDHEN and CDR2 is SYDVKM in the germline V gene. V lost 5 bases to trimming and J lost 9 bases; unmatched junction nucleotides: 14. CDR3 sequence reads: CASSTRDRGRKVGSPLHF. In DNA, the CDR3 is TGTGCCAGCAGTACCCGGGACAGGGGGCGTAAAGTCGGTTCACCCCTCCACTTT.

This clone was counted a single time. The rearrangement uses TRBV7-9 and TRBJ1-4; a possible D gene is TRBD1 (5 bases). Trimming removed 6 bases at V and 8 bases at J, with 19 bases between. The CDR3 contains 15 residues. CDR1 is SEHNR, CDR2 FQNEAQ, per germline (reference sequence). CDR3 bases: TGTGCCAGCAGTGTTTGGGGGGAGGGGAACGAAAAACTGTTTTTT. Translating it yields CASSVWGEGNEKLFF.

In DNA form, the CDR3 reads TGCAGCGCCTCGACTACTTACAATGAGCAGTTCTTC. This encodes CSASTTYNEQFF. This sequence joins TRBV29-1 and TRBJ2-1; tentatively, D is TRBD2 (5 bases). The germline gives CDR1 SQVTM, CDR2 ANQGSEA. This CDR3 region has 12 residues. The V end lost 7 bases, the J end lost 4 bases, and 11 bases lay between the germline ends.

This clone has just one count. The gene calls are TRBV18 and TRBJ1-1, with D maybe TRBD1 (5 bases). The length of the CDR3 is 15 residues. Germline V lookup: CDR1 KGHSH, CDR2 LQKENI. Trimming pared 5 bases from V and 4 bases from J, leaving 17 bases between. The CDR3 is CASSTLSQGSTEAFF. As DNA, the CDR3 is TGTGCCAGCTCAACCTTATCCCAGGGCAGCACTGAAGCTTTCTTT.

The chain uses TRBV19 and TRBJ1-5; a weak D match, TRBD1 (5 bases). Trimming left V 3 bases short and J 5 bases short, with 20 bases between. The CDR3 sequence is 17 residues long. Germline lookup yields CDR1 LNHDA and CDR2 SQIVND (reference sequence). The CDR3, as DNA: TGTGCCAGTAGTATGGGAGGAGGCAGGGCGAGGGATCAGCCCCAGCATTTT. It codes for CASSMGGGRARDQPQHF.

The chain joins TRBV5-1 to TRBJ1-4; TRBD1 matches 10 bases. Unmatched junction bases numbered 8, after V lost 4 bases and J lost 8 bases. The CDR3 is made up of 15 amino acids. Per germline, CDR1 SGHRS and CDR2 YFSETQ. The CDR3 DNA sequence: TGCGCCAGCAGCCCATCCGGGACAGGGGACGAAAAACTGTTTTTT. It encodes CASSPSGTGDEKLFF.

The chain joins TRBV5-4 to TRBJ2-5, with 9 bases lining up with TRBD2. CDR1 is SGHNT and CDR2 is YYREEE in the germline V gene (reference sequence). The ends lost 4 bases at V and 5 bases at J; junction bases unmatched: 9. The CDR3 totals 15 residues. CDR3 residues: CASSTNSGGGETQYF. The CDR3 bases are TGTGCCAGCAGCACCAATAGCGGGGGCGGTGAGACCCAGTACTTC.

V and J are TRBV9 and TRBJ2-7; D not resolved. Trimming removed 0 bases at V and 2 bases at J, with 12 bases between. Germline-derived CDR1 and CDR2 are SGDLS and YYNGEE. This CDR3 contains 15 residues. The CDR3 loop reads CASSVDPSQTYEQYF. The CDR3 coding sequence is TGTGCCAGCAGCGTAGACCCAAGCCAAACCTACGAGCAGTACTTC.

This sequence joins TRBV11-2 and TRBJ1-1; perhaps TRBD1 as D (5 bases). This CDR3 region has 15 residues. The germline CDR1 and CDR2 sequences are SGHAT and FQNNGV. V shed 2 bases and J shed 1 base, with 11 bases lying between them. The CDR3 loop is CASSLSGRENTEAFF. In DNA, the CDR3 is TGTGCCAGCAGCTTATCGGGCAGGGAGAACACTGAAGCTTTCTTT.